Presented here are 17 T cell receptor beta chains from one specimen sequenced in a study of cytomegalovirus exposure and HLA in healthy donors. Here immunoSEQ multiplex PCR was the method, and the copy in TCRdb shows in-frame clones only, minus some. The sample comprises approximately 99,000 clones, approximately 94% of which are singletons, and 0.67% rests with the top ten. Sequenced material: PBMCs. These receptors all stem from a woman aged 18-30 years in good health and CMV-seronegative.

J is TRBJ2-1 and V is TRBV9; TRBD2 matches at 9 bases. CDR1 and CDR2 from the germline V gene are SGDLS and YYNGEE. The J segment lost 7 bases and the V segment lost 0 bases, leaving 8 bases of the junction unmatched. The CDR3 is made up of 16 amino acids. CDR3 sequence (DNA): TGTGCCAGCAGCGTAGTAGGTAGCGGGGGATCAAATGAGCAGTTCTTC. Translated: CASSVVGSGGSNEQFF.

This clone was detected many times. CDR3 protein: CASSPMGTGNEQFF. The CDR3 DNA reads as TGTGCCAGCAGCCCTATGGGGACAGGCAATGAGCAGTTCTTC. The J gene is TRBJ2-1, the V gene TRBV13, with 8 positions matching TRBD1. Germline V gene sequence: CDR1 PRHDT, CDR2 FYEKMQ (reference sequence). Trimming cost V 5 bases and J 6 bases; bases outside gene matches: 6. This CDR3 is built from 14 residues.

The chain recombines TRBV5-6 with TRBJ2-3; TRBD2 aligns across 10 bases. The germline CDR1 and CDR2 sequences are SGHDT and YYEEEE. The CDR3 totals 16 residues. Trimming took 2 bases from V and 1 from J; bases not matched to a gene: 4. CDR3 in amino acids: CASSFLAGAGTDTQYF. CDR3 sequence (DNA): TGTGCCAGCAGCTTTCTAGCGGGGGCTGGCACAGATACGCAGTATTTT. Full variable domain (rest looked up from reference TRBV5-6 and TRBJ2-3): DAGVTQSPTHLIKTRGQQVTLRCSPKSGHDTVSWYQQALGQGPQFIFQYYEEEERQRGNFPDRFSGHQFPNYSSELNVNALLLGDSALYLCASSFLAGAGTDTQYFGPGTRLTVL.

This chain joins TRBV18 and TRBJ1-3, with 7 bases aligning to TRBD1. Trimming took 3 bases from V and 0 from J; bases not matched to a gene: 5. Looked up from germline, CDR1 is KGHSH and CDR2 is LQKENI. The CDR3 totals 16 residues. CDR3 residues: CASSPQTGASGNTIYF. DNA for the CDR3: TGTGCCAGCTCACCTCAAACAGGGGCCTCTGGAAACACCATATATTTT.

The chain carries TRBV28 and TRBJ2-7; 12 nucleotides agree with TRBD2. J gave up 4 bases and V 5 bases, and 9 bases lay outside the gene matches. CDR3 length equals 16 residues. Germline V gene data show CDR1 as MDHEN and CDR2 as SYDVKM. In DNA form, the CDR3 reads TGTGCCAGCAGTGCGCTAGCGGGGGGGCTGAGATACGAGCAGTACTTC. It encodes CASSALAGGLRYEQYF.

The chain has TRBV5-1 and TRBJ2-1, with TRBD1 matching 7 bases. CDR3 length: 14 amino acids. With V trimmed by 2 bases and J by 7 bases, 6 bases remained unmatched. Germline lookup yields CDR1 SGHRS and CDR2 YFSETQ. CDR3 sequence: CASSLGDRVNEQFF. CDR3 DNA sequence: TGCGCCAGCAGCTTAGGTGACAGGGTAAATGAGCAGTTCTTC.

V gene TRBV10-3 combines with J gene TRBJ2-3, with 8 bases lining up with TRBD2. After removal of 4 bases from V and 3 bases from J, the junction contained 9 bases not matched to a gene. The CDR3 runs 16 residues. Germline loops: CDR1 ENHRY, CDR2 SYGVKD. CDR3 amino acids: CAISAPGRGETDTQYF. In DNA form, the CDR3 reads TGTGCCATCAGTGCACCTGGGCGGGGGGAAACAGATACGCAGTATTTT.

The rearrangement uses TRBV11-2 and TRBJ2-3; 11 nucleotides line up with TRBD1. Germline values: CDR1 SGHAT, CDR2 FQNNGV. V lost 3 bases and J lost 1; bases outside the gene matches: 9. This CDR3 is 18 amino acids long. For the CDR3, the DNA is TGTGCCAGCAGCTTCCCGGGACAGGGGGTCGGTGGCACAGATACGCAGTATTTT. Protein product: CASSFPGQGVGGTDTQYF. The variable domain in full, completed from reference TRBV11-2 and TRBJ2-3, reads EAGVAQSPRYKIIEKRQSVAFWCNPISGHATLYWYQQILGQGPKLLIQFQNNGVVDDSQLPKDRFSAERLKGVDSTLKIQPAKLEDSAVYLCASSFPGQGVGGTDTQYFGPGTRLTVL.

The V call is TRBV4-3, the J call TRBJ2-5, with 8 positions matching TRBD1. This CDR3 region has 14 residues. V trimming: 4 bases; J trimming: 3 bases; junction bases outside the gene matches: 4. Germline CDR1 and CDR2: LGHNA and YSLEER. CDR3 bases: TGCGCCAGCAGCCCGACAGGGGCCGAAGAGACCCAGTACTTC. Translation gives CASSPTGAEETQYF.

The CDR3, as DNA: TGTGCCAGCAGCCCAGGGACAGGGGGCCACTCCCTCTCCTACGAGCAGTACTTC. This translates into CASSPGTGGHSLSYEQYF. The chain is built from TRBV7-3 and TRBJ2-7; 12 positions match TRBD1. The CDR3 has 18 residues. The V segment lost 5 bases and the J segment 0 bases; nucleotides outside the gene matches: 11. Germline V CDR1 and CDR2: SGHTA, FQGTGA.

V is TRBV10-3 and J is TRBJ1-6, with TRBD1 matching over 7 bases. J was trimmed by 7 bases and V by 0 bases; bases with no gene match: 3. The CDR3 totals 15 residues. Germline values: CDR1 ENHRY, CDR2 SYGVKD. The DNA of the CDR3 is TGTGCCATCAGTGAGTCGGGGGACAGCAATTCACCCCTCCACTTT. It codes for CAISESGDSNSPLHF.

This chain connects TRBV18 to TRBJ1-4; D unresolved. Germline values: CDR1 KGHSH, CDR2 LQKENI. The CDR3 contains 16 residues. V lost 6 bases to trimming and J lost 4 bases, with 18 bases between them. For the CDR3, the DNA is TGTGCCAGCTCTCCGGTGATAAACTGGTATAATGAAAAACTGTTTTTT. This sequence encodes CASSPVINWYNEKLFF. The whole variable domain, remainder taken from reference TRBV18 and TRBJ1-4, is NAGVMQNPRHLVRRRGQEARLRCSPMKGHSHVYWYRQLPEEGLKFMVYLQKENIIDESGMPKERFSAEFPKEGPSILRIQQVVRGDSAAYFCASSPVINWYNEKLFFGSGTQLSVL.

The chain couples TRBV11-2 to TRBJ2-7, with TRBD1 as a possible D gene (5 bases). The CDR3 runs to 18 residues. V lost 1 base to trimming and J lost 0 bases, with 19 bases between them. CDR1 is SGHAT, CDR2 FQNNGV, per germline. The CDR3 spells CASSLARGDVRVSYEQYF. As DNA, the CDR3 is TGTGCCAGCAGCTTAGCCCGCGGCGACGTCAGGGTCTCCTACGAGCAGTACTTC.

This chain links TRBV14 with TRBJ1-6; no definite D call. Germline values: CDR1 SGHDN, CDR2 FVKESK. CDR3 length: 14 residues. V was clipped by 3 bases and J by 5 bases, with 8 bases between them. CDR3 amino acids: CASSHYGDNSPLHF. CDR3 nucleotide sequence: TGTGCCAGCAGCCATTACGGGGATAATTCACCCCTCCACTTT.

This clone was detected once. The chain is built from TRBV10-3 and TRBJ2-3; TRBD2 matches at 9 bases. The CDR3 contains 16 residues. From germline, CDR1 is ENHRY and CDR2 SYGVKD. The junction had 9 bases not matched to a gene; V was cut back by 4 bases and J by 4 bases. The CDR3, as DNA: TGTGCCATCAGTGGAGGCGGGGGGGGCTTTGCAGATACGCAGTATTTT. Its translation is CAISGGGGGFADTQYF.

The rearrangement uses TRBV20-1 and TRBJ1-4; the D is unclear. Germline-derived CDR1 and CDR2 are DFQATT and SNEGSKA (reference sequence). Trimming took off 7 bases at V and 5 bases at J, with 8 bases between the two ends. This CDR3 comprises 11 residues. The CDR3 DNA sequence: TGCAGTGGGGAGAGGAATGAAAAACTGTTTTTT. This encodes CSGERNEKLFF.

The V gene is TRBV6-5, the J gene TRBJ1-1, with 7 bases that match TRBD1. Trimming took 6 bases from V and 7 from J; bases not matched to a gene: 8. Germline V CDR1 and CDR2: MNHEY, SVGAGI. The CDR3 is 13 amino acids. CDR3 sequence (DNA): TGTGCCAGCAGGGGGACAGCCCTGGGTGAAGCTTTCTTT. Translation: CASRGTALGEAFF.